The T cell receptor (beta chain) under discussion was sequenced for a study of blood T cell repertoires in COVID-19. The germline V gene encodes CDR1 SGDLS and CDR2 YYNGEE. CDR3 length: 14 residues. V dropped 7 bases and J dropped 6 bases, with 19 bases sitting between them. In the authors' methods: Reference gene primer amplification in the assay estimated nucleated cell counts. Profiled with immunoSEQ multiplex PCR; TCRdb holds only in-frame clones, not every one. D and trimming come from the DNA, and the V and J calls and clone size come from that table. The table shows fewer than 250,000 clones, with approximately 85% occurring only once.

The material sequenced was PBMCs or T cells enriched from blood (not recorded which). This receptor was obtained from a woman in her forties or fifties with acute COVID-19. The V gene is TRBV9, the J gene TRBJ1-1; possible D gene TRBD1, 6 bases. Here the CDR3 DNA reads TGTGCCAGCTCCGCAGAGGGGGGGATATCTGAAGCTTTCTTT. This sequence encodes CASSAEGGISEAFF. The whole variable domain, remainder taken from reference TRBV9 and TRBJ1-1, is DSGVTQTPKHLITATGQRVTLRCSPRSGDLSVYWYQQSLDQGLQFLIQYYNGEERAKGNILERFSAQQFPDLHSELNLSSLELGDSALYFCASSAEGGISEAFFGQGTRLTVV.